Listed below are T cell receptor beta chains from one sample, sequenced in a study of blood T cell repertoires in COVID-19. Data came from immunoSEQ multiplex PCR; TCRdb stores just in-frame clones and leaves some out. The table includes roughly 300,000 clones, more than 70% detected once. Sequencing was carried out using peripheral blood. These TCRs come from a woman aged 45-59 years with acute or convalescent COVID-19. CDR3s include the opening cysteine and the closing phenylalanine or tryptophan. D genes are given only for firm matches. Where a row states a size, it is once, few, many or the class of an expanded clone; other rows omit it.

. | . | TRBJ2-1 | TRBV12-5 | TGTGCTAGTGGCACGACGGGCGGGTACAATGAGCAGTTCTTC | CASGTTGGYNEQFF
. | . | TRBJ2-5 | TRBV7-2 | TGTGCCAGCAGCTTAGGAGCGGACCGAAGCAGGGAGACCCAGTACTTC | CASSLGADRSRETQYF
. | TRBD2 | TRBJ2-7 | TRBV14 | TGTGCCAGCAGCCGGGGACTAGCGGGAGTAGGCGAGCAGTACTTC | CASSRGLAGVGEQYF
. | . | TRBJ2-3 | TRBV11-2 | TGTGCCAGCAGCTTAGATGGGACTTACACAGATACGCAGTATTTT | CASSLDGTYTDTQYF
. | TRBD1 | TRBJ2-7 | TRBV9 | TGTGCCAGCAGCCCGAGGACAGGGAACTACGAGCAGTACTTC | CASSPRTGNYEQYF
few | . | TRBJ1-1 | TRBV7-8 | TGTGCCAGCAGCCCCCTGGGGCTGCTGAACACTGAAGCTTTCTTT | CASSPLGLLNTEAFF
. | TRBD1 | TRBJ2-1 | TRBV24-1 | TGTGCCACCAGTGATCCGACAGGGGGCGCCTACAATGAGCAGTTCTTC | CATSDPTGGAYNEQFF
. | TRBD2 | TRBJ2-3 | TRBV6-1 | TGTGCCAGCAGTGAAGCGCGGAAACTAGCGGGGGGTTCAGATACGCAGTATTTT | CASSEARKLAGGSDTQYF
. | . | TRBJ2-2 | TRBV30 | TGTGCCTGGAATATAGCGGTGACCGGGGAGCTGTTTTTT | CAWNIAVTGELFF
. | TRBD1 | TRBJ2-2 | TRBV2 | TGTGCCAGCAGTGATCAGGGACAGGGAAACGGGGAGCTGTTTTTT | CASSDQGQGNGELFF
. | . | TRBJ2-2 | TRBV7-2 | TGTGCCAGCAGCTTAGACCAATCGGGGGTACGCACCGGGGAGCTGTTTTTT | CASSLDQSGVRTGELFF